This T cell receptor (beta chain) was recorded in a study of T cell responses to AZD1222 COVID-19 vaccine. Findings of the study overall: Seropositivity was recorded at baseline in only 5 or 6 AZD1222 recipients.

Sequenced by immunoSEQ multiplex PCR; TCRdb stores in-frame clones only, minus some. The sample yields around 130,000 clones, about 91% seen once. Turning to this clone: Its antigen is undetermined. An end of the junction differs from the germline gene, which may be a read error.

The CDR3 is made up of 12 amino acids. Germline-derived CDR1 and CDR2 are GTSNPN and SVGIG (reference sequence). The V call is TRBV30, the J call TRBJ2-2, with D maybe TRBD2 (6 bases). The sequence was obtained from an adult in good health. The sample in question was peripheral blood, obtained on day 0 of AZD1222 vaccination. The CDR3 DNA reads as TGTGCCTGGAGTGGGCGGTACGGGGGGCTGTTTTTT. Encoded protein: CAWSGRYGGLFF. Looking up the rest from reference TRBV30 and TRBJ2-2 gives the full variable domain: SQTIHQWPATLVQPVGSPLSLECTVEGTSNPNLYWYRQAAGRGLQLLFYSVGIGQISSEVPQNLSASRPQDRQFILSSKKLLLSDSGFYLCAWSGRYGGLFFGEGSRLTVL.